This T cell receptor (beta chain) stems from a study of human T cells and chemical hapten exposure. Study information: Researchers reported sensitizing an approximately 2 cm by approximately 2 cm upper inner arm skin site with 2% DPC.

TCRdb recomputed calls from the RACE reads with MiXCR, one row per CDR3 protein. The sample has around 100,000 distinct CDR3 sequences, 10% to 11% seen once. This clonotype was observed at least ten times. Between the trimmed V and J ends, which lost 6 bases and 6 bases, there was a span of 12 bases. The CDR3 loop spans 12 amino acids. The germline CDR1 and CDR2 sequences are SQVTM and ANQGSEA. Time point in this sample: pre-sensitization, week 0. Sample treatment: therapeutic diphenylcyclopropenone sensitization with weekly scalp DPC. The rearrangement links TRBV29-1 to TRBJ1-5, with D possibly matching TRBD1 (5 bases). This sequence originates from a woman aged 60 to 75 with alopecia areata. Some clones in this sample may be carry-over from other donors' samples. The starting material was whole blood, obtained in connection with sensitization to the hapten diphenylcyclopropenone (DPC). This CDR3 reads CSVGGEGQPQHF. CDR3 in DNA: TGCAGCGTGGGAGGGGAGGGTCAGCCCCAGCATTTT. The entire variable domain, with the rest obtained from reference TRBV29-1 and TRBJ1-5, is as follows: SAVISQKPSRDICQRGTSLTIQCQVDSQVTMMFWYRQQPGQSLTLIATANQGSEATYESGFVIDKFPISRPNLTFSTLTVSNMSPEDSSIYLCSVGGEGQPQHFGDGTRLSIL.